This T cell receptor (beta chain) originates from a study of siplizumab effects on memory and regulatory T cells. This CDR3 spans 12 amino acids. Here immunoSEQ multiplex PCR was the method, and the copy in TCRdb shows in-frame clones only, minus some. Counted here are tens of thousands of clones, roughly 93% occurring once; the ten biggest clones make up approximately 4.5%. This sequence was found in a human donor in good health. The sequenced material came from CD8+ T cells sorted from blood. The V gene is TRBV1, the J gene TRBJ2-7; the table names TRBD2, a call not compared with the DNA. TRBV1 is given as a pseudogene. The CDR3 spells CTSSRTSGGEYF. CDR3 sequence (DNA): TGCACCAGCAGCCGGACTAGCGGGGGGGAGTACTTC.